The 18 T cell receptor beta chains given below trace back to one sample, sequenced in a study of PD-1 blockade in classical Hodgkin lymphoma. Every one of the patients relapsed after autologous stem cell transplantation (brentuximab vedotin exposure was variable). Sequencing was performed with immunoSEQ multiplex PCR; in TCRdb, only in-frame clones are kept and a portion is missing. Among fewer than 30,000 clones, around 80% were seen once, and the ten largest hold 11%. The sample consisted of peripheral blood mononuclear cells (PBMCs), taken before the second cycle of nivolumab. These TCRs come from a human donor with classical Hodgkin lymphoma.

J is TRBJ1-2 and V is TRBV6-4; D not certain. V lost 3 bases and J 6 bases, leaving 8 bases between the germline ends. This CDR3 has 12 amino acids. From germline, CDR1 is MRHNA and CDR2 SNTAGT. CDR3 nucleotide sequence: TGTGCCAGCAGTGATGAGATAAATGGCTACACCTTC. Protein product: CASSDEINGYTF.

CDR3 amino acids: CATSRGTHRQGVYGYTF. CDR3 DNA sequence: TGTGCCACCAGCAGAGGGACTCATAGACAGGGGGTCTATGGCTACACCTTC. The chain employs TRBV15 and TRBJ1-2, with 9 bases fitting TRBD1. The germline gives CDR1 LNHNV, CDR2 YYDKDF (reference sequence). V was pared by 1 base and J by 4 bases, with 10 bases of the junction left unmatched. The CDR3 is 17 residues long.

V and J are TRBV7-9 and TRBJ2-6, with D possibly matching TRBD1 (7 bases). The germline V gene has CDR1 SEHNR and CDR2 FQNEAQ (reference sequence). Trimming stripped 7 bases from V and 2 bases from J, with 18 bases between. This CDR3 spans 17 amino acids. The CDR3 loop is CASTFSRGDAGANVLTF. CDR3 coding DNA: TGTGCCAGCACCTTTTCCAGGGGGGATGCTGGGGCCAACGTCCTGACTTTC. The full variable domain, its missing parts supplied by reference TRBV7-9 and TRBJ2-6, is DTGVSQNPRHKITKRGQNVTFRCDPISEHNRLYWYRQTLGQGPEFLTYFQNEAQLEKSRLLSDRFSAERPKGSFSTLEIQRTEQGDSAMYLCASTFSRGDAGANVLTFGAGSRLTVL.

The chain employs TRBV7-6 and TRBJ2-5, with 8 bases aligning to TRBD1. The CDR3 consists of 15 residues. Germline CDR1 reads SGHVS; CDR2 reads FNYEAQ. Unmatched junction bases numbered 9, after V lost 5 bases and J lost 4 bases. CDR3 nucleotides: TGTGCCAGCAGCAGATCGGACAGGGAGGCAGAGACCCAGTACTTC. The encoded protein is CASSRSDREAETQYF.

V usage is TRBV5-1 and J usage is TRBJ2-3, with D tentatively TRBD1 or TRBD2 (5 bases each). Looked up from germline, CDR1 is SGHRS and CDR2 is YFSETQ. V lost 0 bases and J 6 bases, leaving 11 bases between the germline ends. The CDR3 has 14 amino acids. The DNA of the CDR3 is TGCGCCAGCAGCTTGGGGTCCGGGGCGGATACGCAGTATTTT. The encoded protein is CASSLGSGADTQYF. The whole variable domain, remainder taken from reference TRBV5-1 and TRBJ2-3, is KAGVTQTPRYLIKTRGQQVTLSCSPISGHRSVSWYQQTPGQGLQFLFEYFSETQRNKGNFPGRFSGRQFSNSRSEMNVSTLELGDSALYLCASSLGSGADTQYFGPGTRLTVL.

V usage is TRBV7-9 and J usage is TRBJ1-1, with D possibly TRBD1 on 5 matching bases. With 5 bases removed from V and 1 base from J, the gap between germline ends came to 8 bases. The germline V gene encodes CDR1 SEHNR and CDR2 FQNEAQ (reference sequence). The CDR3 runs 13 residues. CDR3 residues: CASSQDRNTEAFF. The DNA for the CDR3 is TGTGCCAGCAGCCAAGACAGGAACACTGAAGCTTTCTTT.

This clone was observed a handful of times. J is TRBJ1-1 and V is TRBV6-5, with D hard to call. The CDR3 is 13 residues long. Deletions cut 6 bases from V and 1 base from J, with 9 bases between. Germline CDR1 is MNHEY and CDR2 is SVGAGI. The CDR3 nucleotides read TGTGCCAGCAGCCCCAACAGGAACACTGAAGCTTTCTTT. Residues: CASSPNRNTEAFF.

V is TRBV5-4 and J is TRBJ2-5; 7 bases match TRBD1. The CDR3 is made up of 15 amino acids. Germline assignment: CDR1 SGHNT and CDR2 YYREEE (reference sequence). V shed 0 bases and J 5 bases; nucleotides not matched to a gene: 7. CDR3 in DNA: TGTGCCAGCAGCTTGGCAACAGGGGCCGGGGAGACCCAGTACTTC. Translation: CASSLATGAGETQYF.

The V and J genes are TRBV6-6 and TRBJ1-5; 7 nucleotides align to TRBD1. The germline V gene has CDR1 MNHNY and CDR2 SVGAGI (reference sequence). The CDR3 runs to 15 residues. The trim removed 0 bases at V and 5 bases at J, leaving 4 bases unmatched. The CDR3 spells CASSYSRDRYQPQHF. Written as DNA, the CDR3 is TGTGCCAGCAGTTACTCGAGGGACAGATATCAGCCCCAGCATTTT.

The CDR3 DNA sequence: TGCGCCAGCAGCCAAGATTACGCTGAAGCTTTCTTT. Its protein is CASSQDYAEAFF. The gene calls are TRBV4-3 and TRBJ1-1; D call uncertain. The V gene lost 0 bases and the J gene lost 6 bases, with 5 bases spanning the gap. The CDR3 runs to 12 residues. Germline V gives CDR1 LGHNA, CDR2 YSLEER.

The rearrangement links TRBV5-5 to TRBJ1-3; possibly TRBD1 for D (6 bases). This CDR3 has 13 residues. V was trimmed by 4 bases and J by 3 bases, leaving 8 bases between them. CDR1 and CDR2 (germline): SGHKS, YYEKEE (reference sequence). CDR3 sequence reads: CASSQGFGNTIYF. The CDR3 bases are TGTGCCAGCAGCCAGGGGTTTGGAAACACCATATATTTT.

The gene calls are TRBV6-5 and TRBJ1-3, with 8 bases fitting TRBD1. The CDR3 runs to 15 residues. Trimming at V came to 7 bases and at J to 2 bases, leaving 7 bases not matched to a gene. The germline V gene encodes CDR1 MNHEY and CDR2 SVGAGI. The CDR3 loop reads CASKNPQGAGNTIYF. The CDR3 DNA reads TGTGCCAGCAAAAACCCACAGGGGGCTGGAAACACCATATATTTT.

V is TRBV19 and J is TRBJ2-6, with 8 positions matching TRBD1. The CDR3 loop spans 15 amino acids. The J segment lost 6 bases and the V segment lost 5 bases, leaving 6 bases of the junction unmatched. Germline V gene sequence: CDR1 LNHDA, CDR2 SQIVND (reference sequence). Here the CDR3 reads CASSPRGPEANVLTF. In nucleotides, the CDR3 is TGTGCCAGTAGTCCCAGGGGGCCTGAGGCCAACGTCCTGACTTTC. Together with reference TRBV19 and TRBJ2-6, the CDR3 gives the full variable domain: DGGITQSPKYLFRKEGQNVTLSCEQNLNHDAMYWYRQDPGQGLRLIYYSQIVNDFQKGDIAEGYSVSREKKESFPLTVTSAQKNPTAFYLCASSPRGPEANVLTFGAGSRLTVL.

The CDR3 loop is CASRRSQGTNEKLFF. The CDR3 bases are TGTGCCAGCAGACGCTCACAGGGAACTAATGAAAAACTGTTTTTT. The chain recombines TRBV25-1 with TRBJ1-4; weak D call: TRBD1 (6 bases). CDR1 MGHDK and CDR2 SYGVNS come from the germline V gene. Between the trimmed V and J ends, which lost 6 bases and 1 base, there was a span of 12 bases. The CDR3 length is 15 residues.

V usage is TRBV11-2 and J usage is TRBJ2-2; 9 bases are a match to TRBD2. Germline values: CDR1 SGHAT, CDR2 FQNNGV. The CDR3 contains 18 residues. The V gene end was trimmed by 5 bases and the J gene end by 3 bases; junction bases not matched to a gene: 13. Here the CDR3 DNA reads TGTGCCAGCAGCCCAAGTGAGGGTAGCGGGGGTTACACCGGGGAGCTGTTTTTT. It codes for CASSPSEGSGGYTGELFF.

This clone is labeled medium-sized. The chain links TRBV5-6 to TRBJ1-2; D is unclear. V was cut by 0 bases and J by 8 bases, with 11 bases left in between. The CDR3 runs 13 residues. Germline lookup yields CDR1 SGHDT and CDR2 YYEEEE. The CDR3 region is CASSLAAVGGYTF. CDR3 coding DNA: TGTGCCAGCAGCTTGGCGGCAGTGGGAGGCTACACCTTC.

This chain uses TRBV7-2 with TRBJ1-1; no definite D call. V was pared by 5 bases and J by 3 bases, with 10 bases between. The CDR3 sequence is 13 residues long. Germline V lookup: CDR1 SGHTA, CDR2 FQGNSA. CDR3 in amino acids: CASSPVGYTEAFF. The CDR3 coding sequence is TGTGCCAGCAGCCCAGTAGGTTACACTGAAGCTTTCTTT.

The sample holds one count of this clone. CDR3 in DNA: TGTGCCAGCAGCTGGAGAGCCACTGAAGCTTTCTTT. As protein: CASSWRATEAFF. The chain recombines TRBV7-9 with TRBJ1-1; no clear D. Germline V gene sequence: CDR1 SEHNR, CDR2 FQNEAQ (reference sequence). Trimming stripped 4 bases from V and 4 bases from J, with 7 bases between. The CDR3 totals 12 residues.